The 15 T cell receptor beta chains below come from one sample, sequenced in a study of glioma-infiltrating T cells. Amplification of TCR alpha and beta CDR3 regions from RNA used iRepertoire nested multiplex PCR. TCRdb redid the calling of the multiplex PCR reads with MiXCR, one entry per CDR3 protein. The sample holds 150,000 or so distinct CDR3 sequences, roughly two fifths seen once. The sequencing sample was made of glioma tissue, nonneoplastic brain tissue, or PBMCs (not recorded which). The receptors stem from a human donor with low-grade glioma or glioblastoma, undergoing nonglioma brain surgery, or in good health (not recorded which).

This sequence joins TRBV28 and TRBJ1-1; D remains unclear. Germline CDR1 and CDR2: MDHEN and SYDVKM. The CDR3 totals 11 residues. V lost 5 bases, J lost 7 bases, and 8 bases lay in between. The CDR3 here is CASSDQREAFF. In nucleotides, the CDR3 is TGTGCCAGCAGTGACCAGCGTGAAGCTTTCTTT.

For this clonotype: This may be a read error, as it is one base from a much larger clone. The rearrangement uses TRBV10-1 and TRBJ1-5; D remains ambiguous. This CDR3 region has 12 residues. V was cut by 0 bases and J by 5 bases, with 2 bases left in between. Germline V lookup: CDR1 WNHNN, CDR2 SYGVQD (reference sequence). The DNA for the CDR3 is TGCGCCAGCAGTGAGTCCGATCAGCCCCAGCATTTT. It encodes CASSESDQPQHF.

The chain employs TRBV4-3 and TRBJ2-1; D perhaps matches TRBD2 (6 bases). Trimming took 0 bases from V and 6 from J, leaving 21 bases between them. The CDR3 is 18 amino acids. From germline, CDR1 is LGHNA and CDR2 YSLEER. The CDR3: CASSQDRSGTSTCNEQFF. CDR3 in DNA: TGCGCCAGCAGCCAAGATCGCTCGGGGACTTCAACCTGCAATGAGCAGTTCTTC.

Relative to its sample, this clonotype is medium-sized. The rearrangement links TRBV27 to TRBJ2-5; D ambiguous. The CDR3 covers 11 residues. V gave up 2 bases and J gave up 4 bases, with 2 bases separating them. Germline assignment: CDR1 MNHEY and CDR2 SMNVEV (reference sequence). CDR3 in DNA: TGTGCCAGCAGTTTAGGAGAGACCCAGTACTTC. Encoded protein: CASSLGETQYF.

There are a few counts of this clonotype. The chain recombines TRBV7-6 with TRBJ1-1; tentatively, D is TRBD1 (5 bases). CDR1 is SGHVS, CDR2 FNYEAQ, per germline. The V and J ends lost 5 bases and 0 bases respectively, with 13 bases between them. This CDR3 has 15 amino acids. CDR3 sequence reads: CASSVRGNLNTEAFF. CDR3 bases: TGTGCCAGCAGCGTCCGGGGCAACCTGAACACTGAAGCTTTCTTT.

This clonotype has more than one count but fewer than ten. This chain connects TRBV4-1 to TRBJ2-1, with D perhaps being TRBD1 or TRBD2 (5 bases each). The V gene lost 4 bases and the J gene lost 0 bases, with 16 bases spanning the gap. The CDR3 runs 17 residues. In germline, CDR1 is MGHRA, CDR2 YSYEKL. Here the CDR3 reads CASSREFRVGSYNEQFF. The CDR3 DNA is TGCGCCAGCAGCCGGGAGTTCAGGGTGGGCTCCTACAATGAGCAGTTCTTC.

V and J are TRBV24-1 and TRBJ1-1; D not resolved. The CDR3 loop spans 16 amino acids. The V gene lost 4 bases and the J gene lost 2 bases, with 16 bases spanning the gap. The V gene's germline CDR1 is KGHDR and CDR2 SFDVKD. The CDR3 loop reads CATSDFHDLLNTEAFF. DNA for the CDR3: TGTGCCACCAGTGACTTTCACGATCTACTCAACACTGAAGCTTTCTTT.

This clonotype was counted only a few times. V and J are TRBV6-1 and TRBJ2-3; 12 bases map to TRBD2. CDR3 length: 15 residues. V trimming: 6 bases; J trimming: 3 bases; junction bases outside the gene matches: 4. Germline CDR1 reads MNHNS; CDR2 reads SASEGT. The CDR3 nucleotides read TGTGCCAGCAGGCCCACTAGCGGGAGGACAGATACGCAGTATTTT. Amino acids: CASRPTSGRTDTQYF.

This clonotype turned up a few times. J is TRBJ2-7 and V is TRBV6-1; TRBD1 aligns across 7 bases. Trimming cost V 7 bases and J 1 base; bases outside gene matches: 7. CDR1 and CDR2 from the germline V gene are MNHNS and SASEGT. This CDR3 region has 14 residues. This chain's CDR3 is CASKADRVSYEQYF. In DNA form, the CDR3 reads TGTGCCAGCAAAGCCGACAGGGTTTCCTACGAGCAGTACTTC.

This sequence joins TRBV28 and TRBJ1-1; 8 bases match TRBD1. V lost 4 bases to trimming and J lost 1 base; unmatched junction nucleotides: 5. CDR1 MDHEN and CDR2 SYDVKM come from the germline V gene. CDR3 length: 15 amino acids. This chain's CDR3 is CASSSSGTGNTEAFF. In DNA, the CDR3 is TGTGCCAGCAGTTCGTCCGGGACAGGGAACACTGAAGCTTTCTTT. Supplemented by reference TRBV28 and TRBJ1-1, the full variable domain reads DVKVTQSSRYLVKRTGEKVFLECVQDMDHENMFWYRQDPGLGLRLIYFSYDVKMKEKGDIPEGYSVSREKKERFSLILESASTNQTSMYLCASSSSGTGNTEAFFGQGTRLTVV.

The rearrangement uses TRBV25-1 and TRBJ2-2; the D gene is possibly TRBD2 (6 bases). V lost 5 bases, J lost 6 bases, and 13 bases lay in between. The germline V gene has CDR1 MGHDK and CDR2 SYGVNS. The CDR3 sequence is 14 residues long. CDR3 in DNA: TGTGCCAGCAGTAAATTACTAGCCTCCGGGGAGCTGTTTTTT. Translating it yields CASSKLLASGELFF.

V usage is TRBV19 and J usage is TRBJ2-7; 7 nucleotides line up with TRBD2. CDR3 length: 15 residues. Germline V gene data show CDR1 as LNHDA and CDR2 as SQIVND (reference sequence). J lost 5 bases, V lost 4 bases, and 11 bases had no gene match. CDR3: CASSRNTGRYHEQYF. The CDR3 coding sequence is TGTGCCAGTAGTAGAAACACCGGGAGGTATCACGAGCAGTACTTC.

The V gene is TRBV16, the J gene TRBJ1-5; weak D call: TRBD1 (6 bases). In germline, CDR1 is KGHSY, CDR2 FQNENV. Trimming left V 2 bases short and J 0 bases short, with 11 bases between. This CDR3 comprises 16 residues. The CDR3: CASSQRGIYSNQPQHF. For the CDR3, the DNA is TGTGCCAGCAGCCAAAGGGGGATTTATAGCAATCAGCCCCAGCATTTT.

This clonotype was counted only a few times. V and J are TRBV6-6 and TRBJ1-1; D is undetermined. Trimming took off 2 bases at V and 4 bases at J, with 8 bases between the two ends. The germline CDR1 and CDR2 sequences are MNHNY and SVGAGI (reference sequence). The CDR3 is made up of 13 amino acids. The CDR3 DNA reads as TGTGCCAGCAGTTACGGGCTAGGCACTGAAGCTTTCTTT. Amino acids: CASSYGLGTEAFF.

This clonotype appeared a few times. V and J are TRBV27 and TRBJ1-5; tentatively, D is TRBD1 (5 bases). This CDR3 has 15 amino acids. Trimming removed 6 bases from V and 2 bases from J, with 14 bases in between. The V gene's germline CDR1 is MNHEY and CDR2 SMNVEV (reference sequence). For the CDR3, the DNA is TGTGCCAGCAGGAACCAAGGGGCAGGCAATCAGCCCCAGCATTTT. This codes for CASRNQGAGNQPQHF.